This T cell receptor (beta chain) appears in the sequencing data of a study of cytotoxic CD8 clonotypes in ibrutinib-treated CLL. Study-wide points: Baseline clonality, higher than in age-matched healthy donors, tracked circulating CD8+ T-cell counts.

The repertoire was sequenced with immunoSEQ multiplex PCR; TCRdb's copy has only in-frame clones and lacks some. The sample comprises over 65,000 clones, roughly 80% of which are singletons, and 4% to 5.5% rests with the top ten. In regard to this clone: The antigen remains undetermined.

V dropped 5 bases and J dropped 7 bases, with 17 bases sitting between them. The CDR3 is 14 amino acids. Germline V lookup: CDR1 SGHTA, CDR2 FQGNSA. The receptor's source is a human donor with chronic lymphocytic leukemia. Sample: PBMCs, taken after 12 months of ibrutinib treatment. The rearrangement uses TRBV7-2 and TRBJ1-1; a possible D gene is TRBD1 (5 bases). CDR3 in DNA: TGTGCCAGCAGCCCCGGACACCAGAGCCGTGAAGCTTTCTTT. The encoded protein is CASSPGHQSREAFF.